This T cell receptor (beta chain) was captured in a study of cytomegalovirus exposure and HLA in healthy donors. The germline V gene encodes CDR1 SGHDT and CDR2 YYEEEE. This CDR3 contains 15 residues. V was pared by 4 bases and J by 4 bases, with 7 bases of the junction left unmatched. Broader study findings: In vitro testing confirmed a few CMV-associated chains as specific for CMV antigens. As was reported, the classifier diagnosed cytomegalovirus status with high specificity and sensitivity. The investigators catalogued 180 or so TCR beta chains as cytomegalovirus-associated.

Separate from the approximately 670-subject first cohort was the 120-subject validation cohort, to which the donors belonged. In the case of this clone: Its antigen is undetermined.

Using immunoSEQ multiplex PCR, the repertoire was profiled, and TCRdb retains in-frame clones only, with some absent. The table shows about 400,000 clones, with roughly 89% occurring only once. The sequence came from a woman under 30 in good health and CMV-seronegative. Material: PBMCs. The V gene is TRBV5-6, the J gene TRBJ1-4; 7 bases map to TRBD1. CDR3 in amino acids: CASSQKGGLNEKLFF. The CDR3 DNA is TGTGCCAGCAGCCAAAAAGGGGGCCTTAATGAAAAACTGTTTTTT.